This TCR beta chain was documented in a study of CD8+CD57+ T cells in acquired aplastic anemia. At the level of the study: For CD4+ cells, healthy donors had an average of approximately 9.8 million reads. Findings of the study overall: Between patients and controls, CD8+ Simpson's diversity did not vary significantly.

Profiling of TCR beta VDJ combinations and CDR3 sequences used genomic DNA as template. TCRdb fed the reads into MiXCR, producing one record per CDR3 protein. The sample includes about 420,000 distinct CDR3 sequences, 55% to 70% seen only once; the top ten take 4%. Notes on this clonotype: Its specificity is unknown.

Germline V lookup: CDR1 SGHDT, CDR2 YYEEEE. The CDR3 extends over 16 amino acids. After removal of 4 bases from V and 1 base from J, the junction contained 4 bases not matched to a gene. This receptor was identified in a human donor in good health, serving as a control. Sequencing input: sorted CD4+, CD8+, or CD8+CD57+ T cells (not recorded which) from PBMCs. This chain connects TRBV5-6 to TRBJ2-3, with 12 bases lining up with TRBD2. CDR3 nucleotides: TGTGCCAGCAGCCCTAGACTAGCGGGGGGCACAGATACGCAGTATTTT. It codes for CASSPRLAGGTDTQYF. Drawing the rest from reference TRBV5-6 and TRBJ2-3, the complete variable domain is DAGVTQSPTHLIKTRGQQVTLRCSPKSGHDTVSWYQQALGQGPQFIFQYYEEEERQRGNFPDRFSGHQFPNYSSELNVNALLLGDSALYLCASSPRLAGGTDTQYFGPGTRLTVL.